Listed here are 3 T cell receptor beta chains from one sample, sequenced in a study of blood T cell repertoires in COVID-19. Clones were sequenced by immunoSEQ multiplex PCR, and TCRdb holds only the in-frame ones, with some missing. The table lists 360,000 or so clones, around 87% of them singletons. Sample: peripheral blood. All receptors derive from a man aged 18 to 30 with active or convalescent COVID-19.

The V call is TRBV9, the J call TRBJ2-5, with D tentatively TRBD2 (7 bases). The CDR3 covers 16 residues. Trimming stripped 0 bases from V and 5 bases from J, with 17 bases between. The germline V gene encodes CDR1 SGDLS and CDR2 YYNGEE. The CDR3 region is CASSVVGGGRGETQYF. Here the CDR3 DNA reads TGTGCCAGCAGCGTAGTGGGCGGGGGCCGGGGTGAGACCCAGTACTTC.

The CDR3 region is CASSAHFRTSDHYEQYF. CDR3 DNA sequence: TGTGCCAGCAGCGCCCACTTCCGGACTAGCGACCACTACGAGCAGTACTTC. The chain uses TRBV9 and TRBJ2-7; 9 bases are a match to TRBD2. The ends lost 3 bases at V and 3 bases at J; junction bases unmatched: 13. Germline CDR1 is SGDLS and CDR2 is YYNGEE. This CDR3 comprises 17 residues.

A note on this clone: The junction shows a germline mismatch at one end, possibly a read error. The rearrangement links TRBV7-8 to TRBJ2-6; D possibly corresponds to TRBD1 (5 bases). Germline V gives CDR1 SGHVS, CDR2 FQNEAQ. The CDR3 runs to 15 residues. The CDR3 reads CASSRDNSGANVLTF. In nucleotides, the CDR3 is TGTGCCAGCAGCCGAGACAATTCTGGGGCCAACGTGCTGACTTTC.